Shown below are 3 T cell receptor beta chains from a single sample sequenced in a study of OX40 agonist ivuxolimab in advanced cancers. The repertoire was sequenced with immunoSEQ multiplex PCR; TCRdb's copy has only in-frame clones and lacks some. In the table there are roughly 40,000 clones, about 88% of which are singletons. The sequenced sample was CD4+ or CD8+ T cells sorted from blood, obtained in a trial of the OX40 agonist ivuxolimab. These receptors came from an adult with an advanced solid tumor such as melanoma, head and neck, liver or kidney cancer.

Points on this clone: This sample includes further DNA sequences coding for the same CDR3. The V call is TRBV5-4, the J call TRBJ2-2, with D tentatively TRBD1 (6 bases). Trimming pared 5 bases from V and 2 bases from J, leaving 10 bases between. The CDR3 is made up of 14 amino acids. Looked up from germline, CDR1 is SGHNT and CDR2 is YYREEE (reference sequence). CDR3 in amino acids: CASSSGTNTGELFF. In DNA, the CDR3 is TGTGCCAGCAGTTCCGGGACAAACACCGGGGAGCTGTTTTTT.

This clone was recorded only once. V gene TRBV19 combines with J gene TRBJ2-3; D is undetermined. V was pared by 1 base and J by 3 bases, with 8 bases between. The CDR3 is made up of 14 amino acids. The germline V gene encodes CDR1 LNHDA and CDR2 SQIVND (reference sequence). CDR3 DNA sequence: TGTGCCAGTAGTATAGCCCCTGATACAGATACGCAGTATTTT. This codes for CASSIAPDTDTQYF.

CDR3 coding DNA: TGTGCCAGCAGGGGACAGGGACACTCCTACGAGCAGTACTTC. This gives the protein CASRGQGHSYEQYF. The rearrangement joins TRBV5-6 to TRBJ2-5, with 9 nucleotides matching TRBD1. The better agreement between TRBJ2-7 and the DNA end casts doubt on the J call. The CDR3 sequence is 14 residues long. From germline, CDR1 is SGHDT and CDR2 YYEEEE.